The T cell receptor (beta chain) described here comes from a study of blood T cell repertoires in COVID-19. Study-level information: Acute and convalescent COVID-19 samples came from the United States, Italy and Spain. In each case, the material was cDNA or gDNA derived from T cells, B-cell-depleted T cells, or PBMCs.

This clone has a single count. Per the study methods: The assay estimated nucleated cells by amplifying reference gene primers. This table comes from immunoSEQ multiplex PCR, and its TCRdb copy is limited to in-frame clones, with some not included. V and J calls and clone size are copied from that table; D and trimming were computed from the DNA. The sample lists 500,000 to 600,000 clones, around nine tenths occurring once. The CDR3 runs to 14 residues. The germline V gene has CDR1 LGHDT and CDR2 YNNKEL (reference sequence). Trimming cost V 1 base and J 14 bases, with 20 bases left between them. The Seattle patients joined while their infection was active and were tracked longitudinally afterward.

The sample taken for sequencing was peripheral blood. The receptor was derived from a woman aged 45-60 years with COVID-19, enrolled during active disease. V and J are TRBV3-1 (or the pseudogene TRBV3-2) and TRBJ1-2; weak D call: TRBD1 (5 bases). For the CDR3, the DNA is TGTGCCAGCAGCCAAGTCGTCTGGGGCTCGGCGGAGACCTTC. Its protein is CASSQVVWGSAETF.